A single T cell receptor beta chain is shown here with its context. What it recognizes is unknown. These data come from a study of OX40 agonist ivuxolimab in advanced cancers. Whole-study results and caveats: More expanded clones were seen, on average, in CD8+ T cells than in CD4+.

The CDR3 consists of 14 residues. Trimming took 2 bases from V and 7 from J; bases not matched to a gene: 7. The germline gives CDR1 SGHNT, CDR2 YYREEE (reference sequence). Enrollment shut out patients with autoimmune disease history or systemic immunosuppression. Peripheral blood came from all dose cohorts at three timepoints. The repertoire was sequenced with immunoSEQ multiplex PCR; TCRdb's copy has only in-frame clones and lacks some. Counted here are fewer than 80,000 clones, about 89% occurring once; the ten biggest clones make up approximately 5.6%. The receptor's source is an adult with an advanced solid tumor such as melanoma, head and neck, liver or kidney cancer. V and J are TRBV5-4 and TRBJ2-5, with TRBD2 identical over 8 bases. The specimen comprised CD4+ or CD8+ T cells sorted from blood, sampled in a trial of the OX40 agonist ivuxolimab. The CDR3 loop is CASSFTRGGGTQYF. The CDR3 region has the DNA TGTGCCAGCAGCTTTACACGGGGGGGCGGGACCCAGTACTTC.